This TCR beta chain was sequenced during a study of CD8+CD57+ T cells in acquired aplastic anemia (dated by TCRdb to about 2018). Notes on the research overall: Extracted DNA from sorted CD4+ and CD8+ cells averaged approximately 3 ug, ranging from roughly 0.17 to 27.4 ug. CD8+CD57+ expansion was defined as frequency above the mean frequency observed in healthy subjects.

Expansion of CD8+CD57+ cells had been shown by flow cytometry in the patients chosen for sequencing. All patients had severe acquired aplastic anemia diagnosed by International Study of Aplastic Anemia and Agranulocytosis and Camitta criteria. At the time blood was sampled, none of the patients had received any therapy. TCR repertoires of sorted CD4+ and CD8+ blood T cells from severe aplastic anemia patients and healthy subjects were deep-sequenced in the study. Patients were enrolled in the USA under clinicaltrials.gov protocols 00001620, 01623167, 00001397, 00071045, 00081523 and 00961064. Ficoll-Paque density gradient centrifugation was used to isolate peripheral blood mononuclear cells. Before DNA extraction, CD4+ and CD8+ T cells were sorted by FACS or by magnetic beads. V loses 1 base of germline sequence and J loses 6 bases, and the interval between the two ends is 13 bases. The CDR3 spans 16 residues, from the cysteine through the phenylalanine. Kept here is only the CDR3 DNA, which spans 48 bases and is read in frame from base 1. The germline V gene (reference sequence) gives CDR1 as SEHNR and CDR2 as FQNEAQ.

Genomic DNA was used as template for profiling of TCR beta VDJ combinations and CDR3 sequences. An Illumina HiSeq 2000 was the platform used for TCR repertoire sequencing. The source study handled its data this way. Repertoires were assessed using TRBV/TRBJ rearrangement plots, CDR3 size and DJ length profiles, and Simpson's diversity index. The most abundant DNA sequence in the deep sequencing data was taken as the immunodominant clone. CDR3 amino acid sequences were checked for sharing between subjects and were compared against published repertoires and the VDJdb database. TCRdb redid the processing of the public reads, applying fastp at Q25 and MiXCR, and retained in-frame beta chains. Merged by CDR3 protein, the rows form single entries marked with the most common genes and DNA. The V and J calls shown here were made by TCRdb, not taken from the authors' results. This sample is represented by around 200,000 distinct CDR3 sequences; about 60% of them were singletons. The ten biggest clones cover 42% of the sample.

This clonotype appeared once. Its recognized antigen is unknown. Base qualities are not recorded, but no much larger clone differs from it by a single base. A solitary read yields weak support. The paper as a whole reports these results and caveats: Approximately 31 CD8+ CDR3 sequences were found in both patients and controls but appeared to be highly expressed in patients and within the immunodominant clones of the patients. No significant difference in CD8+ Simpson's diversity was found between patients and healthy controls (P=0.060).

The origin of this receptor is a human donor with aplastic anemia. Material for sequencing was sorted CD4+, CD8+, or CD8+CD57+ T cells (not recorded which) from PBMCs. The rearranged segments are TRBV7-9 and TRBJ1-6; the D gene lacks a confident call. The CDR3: CASSLDSEVLNSPLHF. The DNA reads TGTGCCAGCAGCTTAGACAGTGAAGTACTTAATTCACCCCTCCACTTT.